This T cell receptor (beta chain) was obtained from a study of cytomegalovirus exposure and HLA in healthy donors. As to this clone: Its antigen remains unknown.

PCR employed 60 Vbeta and 13 Jbeta primers. Some clones are missing from TCRdb's copy, which holds only in-frame ones; the method was immunoSEQ multiplex PCR. The sample lists some 120,000 clones; more than 80% were seen once. The study, taken as a whole, reports: Most TCR sequences were rare, but some public TCRs occurred in many donors. It was reported that TCR beta sequences correctly inferred the HLA-A and HLA-B alleles for most subjects.

Trimming at V came to 0 bases and at J to 0 bases, leaving 2 bases not matched to a gene. CDR1 and CDR2 (germline): SGHNT, YYREEE (reference sequence). CDR3 length equals 15 residues. The chain uses TRBV5-4 and TRBJ1-1; 7 bases are shared with TRBD1. Sequencing input: PBMCs. The TCR sequence derives from a woman in her twenties or thirties in good health and CMV-seropositive. CDR3 sequence: CASSLAGQMNTEAFF. CDR3 nucleotide sequence: TGTGCCAGCAGCTTGGCGGGACAGATGAACACTGAAGCTTTCTTT.